These 29 T cell receptor beta chains came from one sample sequenced in a study of blood T cell repertoires in COVID-19. Sequencing used immunoSEQ multiplex PCR; TCRdb keeps in-frame clones, though not all of them. The data show 300,000 to 400,000 clones, 85% seen once. Sequencing was carried out using PBMCs or T cells enriched from blood (not recorded which). Receptor source: a woman in her twenties or thirties who had been exposed to COVID-19.

This chain uses TRBV7-3 with TRBJ2-7, with a possible D match to TRBD2 (6 bases). Trimming took 5 bases from V and 5 from J, leaving 13 bases between them. CDR3 length equals 13 residues. Germline V CDR1 and CDR2: SGHTA, FQGTGA. CDR3 sequence: CASSQGLLHEQYF. The CDR3, as DNA: TGTGCCAGCAGCCAGGGACTTCTCCACGAGCAGTACTTC.

The gene calls are TRBV27 and TRBJ1-6; 8 bases align to TRBD1. The germline V gene encodes CDR1 MNHEY and CDR2 SMNVEV (reference sequence). The CDR3 covers 14 residues. J was trimmed by 14 bases and V by 1 base; bases with no gene match: 7. CDR3 amino acids: CASSLLTGAPTLHF. The CDR3, as DNA: TGTGCCAGCAGTTTATTGACAGGGGCTCCGACCCTCCACTTT.

The chain joins TRBV7-8 to TRBJ2-3; D may be TRBD1 (6 bases). The ends were cut back, 5 bases at V and 0 bases at J, with 12 bases in the middle. This CDR3 spans 15 amino acids. The germline gives CDR1 SGHVS, CDR2 FQNEAQ. CDR3 bases: TGTGCCAGCAGCCACAGGGTGGGAAGCACAGATACGCAGTATTTT. Amino acids: CASSHRVGSTDTQYF.

V and J are TRBV4-1 and TRBJ2-7, with TRBD1 matching 8 bases. The J segment lost 5 bases and the V segment lost 3 bases, leaving 6 bases of the junction unmatched. CDR1 is MGHRA, CDR2 YSYEKL, per germline. CDR3 length: 14 amino acids. The CDR3 loop reads CASSHAGGYDEQYF. CDR3 in DNA: TGCGCCAGCAGCCATGCAGGGGGCTACGACGAGCAGTACTTC.

The V gene is TRBV2, the J gene TRBJ2-5; TRBD2 is a possible D gene (5 bases). Germline CDR1 and CDR2: SNHLY and FYNNEI. The CDR3 sequence is 14 residues long. Trimming stripped 7 bases from V and 8 bases from J, with 20 bases between. The CDR3 loop reads CASTQDFSGATQYF. In DNA form, the CDR3 reads TGTGCCAGCACTCAGGACTTCTCCGGCGCAACCCAGTACTTC. Combining the CDR3 with reference TRBV2 and TRBJ2-5 gives the whole variable domain EPEVTQTPSHQVTQMGQEVILRCVPISNHLYFYWYRQILGQKVEFLVSFYNNEISEKSEIFDDQFSVERPDGSNFTLKIRSTKLEDSAMYFCASTQDFSGATQYFGPGTRLLVL.

This chain links TRBV5-5 with TRBJ1-1; no clear D. V was shortened by 2 bases and J by 0 bases, with 8 bases between the two germline ends. Germline assignment: CDR1 SGHKS and CDR2 YYEKEE (reference sequence). There are 14 residues in the CDR3. Here the CDR3 DNA reads TGTGCCAGCAGCTTATCGGTCATGAACACTGAAGCTTTCTTT. It codes for CASSLSVMNTEAFF.

This clone was seen just once. The chain joins TRBV28 to TRBJ2-3; 9 nucleotides line up with TRBD1. The V gene's germline CDR1 is MDHEN and CDR2 SYDVKM. Trimming cost V 10 bases and J 2 bases; bases outside gene matches: 7. The CDR3 runs to 14 residues. The CDR3 protein is CATRGQGPTDTQYF. In DNA form, the CDR3 reads TGTGCCACACGAGGACAGGGGCCCACAGATACGCAGTATTTT.

This chain uses TRBV28 with TRBJ2-5; 7 positions agree with TRBD1. The CDR3 is 17 amino acids. From germline, CDR1 is MDHEN and CDR2 SYDVKM. J gave up 3 bases and V 1 base, and 11 bases lay outside the gene matches. The CDR3 DNA is TGTGCCAGCAGTTTATTCGGACAGGCTATGGCAAAAGAGACCCAGTACTTC. Its protein product is CASSLFGQAMAKETQYF. The full variable domain, with the rest looked up from reference TRBV28 and TRBJ2-5, is DVKVTQSSRYLVKRTGEKVFLECVQDMDHENMFWYRQDPGLGLRLIYFSYDVKMKEKGDIPEGYSVSREKKERFSLILESASTNQTSMYLCASSLFGQAMAKETQYFGPGTRLLVL.

The rearrangement joins TRBV5-1 to TRBJ2-6; TRBD2 aligns across 9 bases. V shed 0 bases, J shed 0 bases, and the junction held 13 bases outside the gene matches. Germline V gene data show CDR1 as SGHRS and CDR2 as YFSETQ. CDR3 length equals 21 residues. CDR3 region: CASSLDTLRGRGSSGANVLTF. CDR3 bases: TGCGCCAGCAGCTTGGATACCCTTCGCGGGAGGGGAAGCTCTGGGGCCAACGTCCTGACTTTC.

CDR3 bases: TGTGCCAGCAGCTTAGATTCAGGATTCTACGAGCAGTACTTC. Its protein is CASSLDSGFYEQYF. This sequence joins TRBV7-6 and TRBJ2-7; no definite D call. V was cut by 1 base and J by 3 bases, with 10 bases left in between. The CDR3 loop spans 14 amino acids. Germline-derived CDR1 and CDR2 are SGHVS and FNYEAQ. Complete variable domain (other parts from reference TRBV7-6 and TRBJ2-7): GAGVSQSPRYKVTKRGQDVALRCDPISGHVSLYWYRQALGQGPEFLTYFNYEAQQDKSGLPNDRFSAERPEGSISTLTIQRTEQRDSAMYRCASSLDSGFYEQYFGPGTRLTVT.

The V gene is TRBV18, the J gene TRBJ2-7, with TRBD2 matching over 10 bases. CDR1 KGHSH and CDR2 LQKENI come from the germline V gene. The junction had 4 bases not matched to a gene; V was cut back by 3 bases and J by 2 bases. CDR3 length: 15 residues. The CDR3 DNA reads as TGTGCCAGCTCACCCCTAGCGGGGGCGCCCTACGAGCAGTACTTC. It codes for CASSPLAGAPYEQYF.

The CDR3 DNA follows: TGTGCCAGCAGCTTAAAGCCGCGAACGGGGTCCTCCTACAATGAGCAGTTCTTC. Translated: CASSLKPRTGSSYNEQFF. This rearrangement joins TRBV7-3 to TRBJ2-1; D perhaps matches TRBD2 (5 bases). The ends were cut back, 1 base at V and 0 bases at J, with 16 bases in the middle. This CDR3 has 18 residues. CDR1 and CDR2 from the germline V gene are SGHTA and FQGTGA.

The rearrangement uses TRBV15 and TRBJ2-5; no clear D gene. Germline-derived CDR1 and CDR2 are LNHNV and YYDKDF (reference sequence). V dropped 1 base and J dropped 7 bases, with 7 bases sitting between them. The CDR3 extends over 12 amino acids. CDR3 in amino acids: CATSRAQSTQYF. The CDR3 DNA sequence: TGTGCCACCAGCAGAGCTCAGTCGACCCAGTACTTC.

CDR3 bases: TGTGCCAGCAGCTTTGGACAGGACACTGAAGCTTTCTTT. This gives the protein CASSFGQDTEAFF. The chain uses TRBV12-3 or TRBV12-4 and TRBJ1-1; 7 nucleotides agree with TRBD1. The CDR3 covers 13 residues. After removal of 6 bases from V and 3 bases from J, the junction contained 4 bases not matched to a gene.

The chain joins TRBV30 to TRBJ1-1, with 7 bases lining up with TRBD1. The length of the CDR3 is 12 residues. Germline CDR1 and CDR2: GTSNPN and SVGIG (reference sequence). V trimming: 5 bases; J trimming: 10 bases; junction bases outside the gene matches: 10. The CDR3, as DNA: TGTGCCTGGGCTCCGGGACAGCTGGGAGCTTTCTTT. Protein: CAWAPGQLGAFF.

This chain connects TRBV19 to TRBJ2-2; the D gene is possibly TRBD1 (5 bases). Trimming cost V 6 bases and J 1 base, with 15 bases left between them. The CDR3 has 16 residues. CDR1 is LNHDA and CDR2 is SQIVND in the germline V gene (reference sequence). CDR3 in amino acids: CASRGPGQGNTGELFF. CDR3 DNA sequence: TGTGCCAGTAGGGGCCCCGGGCAGGGGAACACCGGGGAGCTGTTTTTT.

This chain links TRBV10-3 with TRBJ2-7, with TRBD2 identical over 8 bases. The CDR3 consists of 12 residues. V lost 6 bases and J lost 4; bases outside the gene matches: 2. The germline CDR1 and CDR2 sequences are ENHRY and SYGVKD. CDR3 nucleotide sequence: TGTGCCATCAGACGGGAGGGGTACGAGCAGTACTTC. Translated: CAIRREGYEQYF.

The chain combines TRBV3-1 (or the pseudogene TRBV3-2) with TRBJ1-4, with TRBD1 identical over 11 bases. J gave up 7 bases and V 4 bases, and 5 bases lay outside the gene matches. Germline V gives CDR1 LGHDT, CDR2 YNNKEL (reference sequence). CDR3 size: 15 residues. In DNA, the CDR3 is TGTGCCAGCAGCCCGAGGACAGGGGGCGGTGAAAAACTGTTTTTT. Its translation: CASSPRTGGGEKLFF.

A single count supports this clone. The chain joins TRBV25-1 to TRBJ1-2; D remains unclear. CDR1 MGHDK and CDR2 SYGVNS come from the germline V gene. Trimming cost V 3 bases and J 6 bases, with 11 bases left between them. This CDR3 contains 13 residues. DNA for the CDR3: TGTGCCAGCAGTGACGGATGGGCGAATGGCTACACCTTC. Translated, it gives CASSDGWANGYTF.

The chain uses TRBV29-1 and TRBJ1-2; D uncertain. The CDR3 totals 14 residues. Germline V gene sequence: CDR1 SQVTM, CDR2 ANQGSEA. V lost 7 bases, J lost 8 bases, and 23 bases lay in between. CDR3 coding DNA: TGCAGCGATACACATGTGACGAACCACGGGGGCTACACCTTC. This encodes CSDTHVTNHGGYTF. Full variable domain (missing parts from reference TRBV29-1 and TRBJ1-2): SAVISQKPSRDICQRGTSLTIQCQVDSQVTMMFWYRQQPGQSLTLIATANQGSEATYESGFVIDKFPISRPNLTFSTLTVSNMSPEDSSIYLCSDTHVTNHGGYTFGSGTRLTVV.

DNA of the CDR3: TGTGCCAGCAGCTTAGGCACAGCCTATGGCTACACCTTC. Encoded protein: CASSLGTAYGYTF. This sequence joins TRBV7-6 and TRBJ1-2; D remains unclear. The germline gives CDR1 SGHVS, CDR2 FNYEAQ. With 1 base removed from V and 4 bases from J, the gap between germline ends came to 7 bases. This CDR3 region has 13 residues.

This clone occurred once. V gene TRBV4-3 combines with J gene TRBJ1-2; 9 bases fit TRBD1. Germline values: CDR1 LGHNA, CDR2 YSLEER. After removal of 0 bases from V and 8 bases from J, the junction contained 4 bases not matched to a gene. The CDR3 sequence is 14 residues long. The CDR3: CASSQDTGGPGYTF. The CDR3, as DNA: TGCGCCAGCAGCCAAGACACAGGGGGCCCGGGCTACACCTTC.

This chain connects TRBV12-2 to TRBJ2-5; the D segment call TRBD2 is taken from the table without a DNA check. TRBV12-2 is designated a pseudogene. The CDR3 runs to 16 residues. The CDR3 here is CASRLGRRGAQEIQYF. The CDR3 DNA follows: TGTGCAAGTCGCTTAGGTAGACGGGGGGCCCAAGAGATCCAGTACTTC.

This clone was recorded a few times. The J gene is TRBJ1-3, the V gene TRBV5-1; D might be TRBD1 (6 bases). CDR1 is SGHRS and CDR2 is YFSETQ in the germline V gene. CDR3 length equals 16 residues. The V gene lost 4 bases and the J gene lost 0 bases, with 14 bases spanning the gap. The CDR3 nucleotides are TGCGCCAGCAGCCCGAGACAGGCCTCCTCTGGAAACACCATATATTTT. Protein product: CASSPRQASSGNTIYF.

The CDR3 bases are TGTGCCAGCAGATCACAGGGTCCTAACTATGGCTACACCTTC. Its translation: CASRSQGPNYGYTF. The rearrangement links TRBV28 to TRBJ1-2; D might be TRBD1 (6 bases). This CDR3 has 14 residues. CDR1 MDHEN and CDR2 SYDVKM come from the germline V gene. Trimming removed 6 bases at V and 0 bases at J, with 11 bases between.

The gene calls are TRBV9 and TRBJ2-1; a weak D match, TRBD2 (5 bases). The CDR3 is made up of 13 amino acids. V dropped 0 bases and J dropped 13 bases, with 14 bases sitting between them. Germline V gene data show CDR1 as SGDLS and CDR2 as YYNGEE. CDR3 sequence: CASSVGLTSGQFF. DNA of the CDR3: TGTGCCAGCAGCGTAGGTCTCACAAGCGGACAGTTCTTC. Variable domain in full (rest from reference TRBV9 and TRBJ2-1): DSGVTQTPKHLITATGQRVTLRCSPRSGDLSVYWYQQSLDQGLQFLIQYYNGEERAKGNILERFSAQQFPDLHSELNLSSLELGDSALYFCASSVGLTSGQFFGPGTRLTVL.

The rearrangement uses TRBV14 and TRBJ1-6; perhaps TRBD1 as D (5 bases). The V end lost 4 bases, the J end lost 4 bases, and 8 bases lay between the germline ends. Germline assignment: CDR1 SGHDN and CDR2 FVKESK. This CDR3 comprises 14 residues. The chain's CDR3 is CASSPTGYNSPLHF. The CDR3 coding sequence is TGTGCCAGCAGCCCTACAGGTTATAATTCACCCCTCCACTTT. The full variable domain, completed using reference TRBV14 and TRBJ1-6, is EAGVTQFPSHSVIEKGQTVTLRCDPISGHDNLYWYRRVMGKEIKFLLHFVKESKQDESGMPNNRFLAERTGGTYSTLKVQPAELEDSGVYFCASSPTGYNSPLHFGNGTRLTVT.

V usage is TRBV19 and J usage is TRBJ2-5; D is perhaps TRBD2 (6 bases). Germline-derived CDR1 and CDR2 are LNHDA and SQIVND (reference sequence). The CDR3 consists of 14 residues. Trimming took 4 bases from V and 5 from J, leaving 14 bases between them. In nucleotides, the CDR3 is TGTGCCAGTAGTACCCAGGGAGGTTGGGAGACCCAGTACTTC. This codes for CASSTQGGWETQYF.

The V gene is TRBV9, the J gene TRBJ2-3, with TRBD2 matching 12 bases. CDR1 SGDLS and CDR2 YYNGEE come from the germline V gene. V shed 7 bases and J 0 bases; nucleotides not matched to a gene: 6. There are 16 residues in the CDR3. CDR3 region: CASEGGTSGSTDTQYF. The CDR3 region has the DNA TGTGCCAGCGAAGGGGGGACTAGCGGGAGCACAGATACGCAGTATTTT.